A single sample is the source of the 27 T cell receptor beta chains below, sequenced in a study of shared clonotypes between healthy human individuals. TCRdb's copy holds only in-frame clones and misses some; the assay was immunoSEQ multiplex PCR. This table has fewer than 600,000 clones, around 81% appearing once. What was sequenced was PBMCs. The receptor source for this set is a woman between 40 and 50 years old in good health. Some clones in this sample may be carry-over from other donors' samples.

The J gene is TRBJ2-3, the V gene TRBV27; 13 bases fit TRBD2. After removal of 0 bases from V and 13 bases from J, the junction contained 4 bases not matched to a gene. The germline gives CDR1 MNHEY, CDR2 SMNVEV (reference sequence). This CDR3 spans 14 amino acids. The CDR3 sequence: CASSLSGTSGTEYF. In nucleotides, the CDR3 is TGTGCCAGCAGTTTATCGGGGACTAGCGGGACGGAGTATTTT.

CDR3 sequence (DNA): TGCGCCAGCAGCTTGGGACTAGTAGGCGGGGAGCTGTTTTTT. Amino acid sequence: CASSLGLVGGELFF. The chain uses TRBV5-1 and TRBJ2-2; tentatively, D is TRBD2 (6 bases). Between the trimmed V and J ends, which lost 0 bases and 7 bases, there was a span of 10 bases. The CDR3 is made up of 14 amino acids. Germline CDR1 and CDR2: SGHRS and YFSETQ.

The chain recombines TRBV19 with TRBJ2-2; D is unresolved. The CDR3 has 14 residues. Germline lookup yields CDR1 LNHDA and CDR2 SQIVND (reference sequence). V shed 3 bases and J shed 0 bases, with 5 bases lying between them. CDR3 nucleotide sequence: TGTGCCAGTAGTATGCAGGCGAACACCGGGGAGCTGTTTTTT. Protein product: CASSMQANTGELFF.

This clone was seen a single time. This chain uses TRBV6-5 with TRBJ2-7; 7 bases agree with TRBD1. The V segment lost 6 bases and the J segment 7 bases; nucleotides outside the gene matches: 12. CDR1 is MNHEY, CDR2 SVGAGI, per germline. This CDR3 is 14 amino acids long. The CDR3 DNA reads as TGTGCCAGCAGGTCAACAGGGGACGCTACGGAGCAGTACTTC. Its translation: CASRSTGDATEQYF.

CDR3 protein: CASSPSPRHIVGNTIYF. DNA of the CDR3: TGTGCCAGCAGCCCATCCCCCCGCCATATAGTCGGAAACACCATATATTTT. The chain is built from TRBV7-8 and TRBJ1-3; D is unclear. Germline-derived CDR1 and CDR2 are SGHVS and FQNEAQ. Trimming took off 5 bases at V and 4 bases at J, with 21 bases between the two ends. The CDR3 has 17 amino acids.

This clone turned up a few times. The CDR3 bases are TGCAGCGCCCTTCTTGGGGTTAGCACAGATACGCAGTATTTT. This gives the protein CSALLGVSTDTQYF. The gene calls are TRBV29-1 and TRBJ2-3, with no clear D. CDR3 length: 14 residues. CDR1 is SQVTM, CDR2 ANQGSEA, per germline. The V and J ends lost 7 bases and 0 bases respectively, with 14 bases between them.

The chain links TRBV5-5 to TRBJ2-7; 8 nucleotides agree with TRBD2. After removal of 0 bases from V and 6 bases from J, the junction contained 8 bases not matched to a gene. The CDR3 runs to 15 residues. The germline gives CDR1 SGHKS, CDR2 YYEKEE (reference sequence). The CDR3 loop is CASSLALGLAIEQYF. CDR3 DNA: TGTGCCAGCAGCTTGGCCCTTGGACTAGCCATCGAGCAGTACTTC.

CDR3 region: CASSGDRGDTGELFF. The CDR3 nucleotides read TGCGCCAGCAGCGGCGACAGGGGCGACACCGGGGAGCTGTTTTTT. The rearrangement uses TRBV5-1 and TRBJ2-2, with 8 bases lining up with TRBD1. Germline-derived CDR1 and CDR2 are SGHRS and YFSETQ. CDR3 length: 15 amino acids. V gave up 4 bases and J gave up 3 bases; unmatched junction bases: 5.

This clone was observed once. One base separates it from a far larger clone, so it is likely a read error. The chain joins TRBV6-5 to TRBJ2-5, with D perhaps assigned TRBD1 or TRBD2 (5 bases each). Germline CDR1 reads MNHEY; CDR2 reads SVGAGI. This CDR3 contains 14 residues. CDR3 nucleotide sequence: TGTGCCGGCAGCCCAAGTGAGGGGAAAGAGACCCAGTACTTC. It is translated as CAGSPSEGKETQYF.

The chain is built from TRBV27 and TRBJ2-5; D might be TRBD1 (6 bases). V lost 5 bases and J 5 bases, leaving 21 bases between the germline ends. Germline CDR1 MNHEY, CDR2 SMNVEV (reference sequence). The CDR3 has 16 residues. The CDR3 reads CASSPTPQGRRETQYF. CDR3 in DNA: TGTGCCAGCAGTCCAACCCCACAGGGTCGGAGGGAGACCCAGTACTTC.

The rearrangement joins TRBV7-3 to TRBJ2-2; D may be TRBD1 (6 bases). CDR1 is SGHTA, CDR2 FQGTGA, per germline. The ends were cut back, 5 bases at V and 8 bases at J, with 12 bases in the middle. This CDR3 region has 13 residues. CDR3 residues: CASSPTGPGELFF. The CDR3 DNA follows: TGTGCCAGCAGCCCTACAGGGCCGGGGGAGCTGTTTTTT. The variable domain in full, completed from reference TRBV7-3 and TRBJ2-2, reads GAGVSQTPSNKVTEKGKYVELRCDPISGHTALYWYRQSLGQGPEFLIYFQGTGAADDSGLPNDRFFAVRPEGSVSTLKIQRTERGDSAVYLCASSPTGPGELFFGEGSRLTVL.

The chain carries TRBV6-1 and TRBJ2-7; 7 bases are a match to TRBD1. V gave up 5 bases and J gave up 7 bases; unmatched junction bases: 8. CDR1 is MNHNS, CDR2 SASEGT, per germline. The CDR3 covers 13 residues. CDR3 amino acids: CASSRNRDREQYF. CDR3 in DNA: TGTGCCAGCAGTCGAAACCGGGACAGAGAGCAGTACTTC.

This chain links TRBV7-8 with TRBJ2-7; possibly TRBD2 for D (6 bases). With the DNA end fitting TRBJ2-5 better, the J assignment may be wrong. Germline lookup yields CDR1 SGHVS and CDR2 FQNEAQ. CDR3 length: 14 amino acids. CDR3 in DNA: TGTGCCAGCAGCAACAGGAGGGCAGGAGAGACCCAGTACTTC. As protein: CASSNRRAGETQYF.

The genes are TRBV4-3 and TRBJ2-5, with 9 bases aligning to TRBD2. J gave up 4 bases and V 0 bases, and 3 bases lay outside the gene matches. The CDR3 spans 15 residues. Per germline, CDR1 LGHNA and CDR2 YSLEER. CDR3 loop: CASSQERGGGETQYF. The CDR3 DNA is TGCGCCAGCAGCCAAGAGCGGGGGGGCGGAGAGACCCAGTACTTC.

Worth noting for this clone: This sample also contains other DNA sequences that code for the same CDR3. The chain couples TRBV30 to TRBJ2-5, with TRBD2 as a possible D gene (5 bases). The end of the DNA is better explained by TRBJ2-7, so the J call may be wrong. The CDR3 is made up of 11 amino acids. Germline V gene data show CDR1 as GTSNPN and CDR2 as SVGIG (reference sequence). The DNA of the CDR3 is TGTGCCTGGAGCGAGGGCTACGAGCAGTACTTC. The encoded protein is CAWSEGYEQYF.

This chain joins TRBV25-1 and TRBJ1-4; tentatively, D is TRBD1 (6 bases). V was trimmed by 2 bases and J by 8 bases, leaving 12 bases between them. The CDR3 length is 14 residues. Germline V lookup: CDR1 MGHDK, CDR2 SYGVNS. The CDR3 protein is CASSEVNREEKLFF. The CDR3, as DNA: TGTGCCAGCAGTGAAGTTAACAGGGAAGAAAAACTGTTTTTT. Variable domain in full (rest from reference TRBV25-1 and TRBJ1-4): EADIYQTPRYLVIGTGKKITLECSQTMGHDKMYWYQQDPGMELHLIHYSYGVNSTEKGDLSSESTVSRIRTEHFPLTLESARPSHTSQYLCASSEVNREEKLFFGSGTQLSVL.

The chain links TRBV21-1 to TRBJ2-2; the D segment call TRBD2 is taken from the table without a DNA check. TRBV21-1 is termed a pseudogene. The CDR3 loop spans 18 amino acids. The CDR3 DNA is TGTGCCAGCATGAGTGGGCCCTTAGCGGGAGCGAACACCGGGGAGCTGTTTTTT. It is translated as CASMSGPLAGANTGELFF.

This clone is a singleton in its sample. This sequence joins TRBV20-1 and TRBJ2-1; D may match TRBD1 or TRBD2 (6 bases each). This CDR3 contains 11 residues. Trimming left V 6 bases short and J 13 bases short, with 16 bases between. Germline assignment: CDR1 DFQATT and CDR2 SNEGSKA (reference sequence). The CDR3 DNA is TGCAGTGCCCAGGGGCGGGGTCTCCAGTTCTTC. Its translation: CSAQGRGLQFF.

Comments on this clone: This CDR3 is also generated by other DNA sequences in the sample. This sequence joins TRBV9 and TRBJ2-1; D not certain. Trimming left V 0 bases short and J 0 bases short, with 7 bases between. CDR1 and CDR2 (germline): SGDLS, YYNGEE. The CDR3 length is 15 residues. The CDR3 here is CASSVVGNSYNEQFF. CDR3 bases: TGTGCCAGCAGCGTAGTGGGCAACTCCTACAATGAGCAGTTCTTC. Based on the CDR3 plus reference TRBV9 and TRBJ2-1, the full variable domain is DSGVTQTPKHLITATGQRVTLRCSPRSGDLSVYWYQQSLDQGLQFLIQYYNGEERAKGNILERFSAQQFPDLHSELNLSSLELGDSALYFCASSVVGNSYNEQFFGPGTRLTVL.

This chain connects TRBV5-6 to TRBJ2-5; TRBD1 agrees at 8 bases. Germline values: CDR1 SGHDT, CDR2 YYEEEE. This CDR3 is 17 amino acids long. V gave up 0 bases and J gave up 5 bases; unmatched junction bases: 12. CDR3 DNA: TGTGCCAGCAGCTTGGTCCGCAGGGGGCGAAGATGGGAGACCCAGTACTTC. This encodes CASSLVRRGRRWETQYF.

About this clone itself: A far larger clone is one base from this, pointing to a likely read error. The rearrangement joins TRBV7-9 to TRBJ1-1; D remains unclear. The CDR3 is 14 residues long. Germline V gene data show CDR1 as SEHNR and CDR2 as FQNEAQ (reference sequence). CDR3 nucleotide sequence: TGTGCCGGCAGCTTAGCGGGCAGCCACACTGAAGCTTTCTTT. Protein: CAGSLAGSHTEAFF.

This chain joins TRBV5-1 and TRBJ2-1, with 8 nucleotides matching TRBD2. V was clipped by 5 bases and J by 7 bases; unmatched bases: 11. CDR1 SGHRS and CDR2 YFSETQ come from the germline V gene. There are 15 residues in the CDR3. In nucleotides, the CDR3 is TGCGCCAGCAGTTCGGGACTAGAGGTTTTGAATGAGCAGTTCTTC. Its protein is CASSSGLEVLNEQFF.

The J gene is TRBJ2-3, the V gene TRBV9; possibly TRBD1 for D (5 bases). The CDR3 contains 16 residues. The V gene lost 3 bases and the J gene lost 1 base, with 15 bases spanning the gap. Germline V gene lookup returns CDR1 SGDLS and CDR2 YYNGEE. The CDR3 coding sequence is TGTGCCAGCAGCGCCTTCGTGGGGCTTGGCACAGATACGCAGTATTTT. Translated, it gives CASSAFVGLGTDTQYF.

The count of this clone is one. The chain joins TRBV4-2 to TRBJ1-4; 9 bases map to TRBD1. This CDR3 is built from 13 residues. The germline gives CDR1 LGHNA, CDR2 YNFKEQ. The J segment lost 13 bases and the V segment lost 3 bases, leaving 6 bases of the junction unmatched. The CDR3 DNA reads as TGTGCCAGCAGCCAGGGACAGGGAGTGCGACTGTTTTTT. Residues: CASSQGQGVRLFF.

This chain links TRBV2 with TRBJ2-5; D is ambiguous. Per germline, CDR1 SNHLY and CDR2 FYNNEI. The length of the CDR3 is 14 residues. The ends were cut back, 2 bases at V and 4 bases at J, with 11 bases in the middle. As DNA, the CDR3 is TGTGCCAGCAGTGAACGGTTCCAAGGAGAGACCCAGTACTTC. Translated, it gives CASSERFQGETQYF.

The V and J genes are TRBV7-8 and TRBJ2-5; perhaps D is TRBD1 or TRBD2 (5 bases each). The CDR3 is 15 amino acids. Germline assignment: CDR1 SGHVS and CDR2 FQNEAQ. V shed 2 bases and J shed 2 bases, with 12 bases lying between them. CDR3 loop: CASSLTRDGQETQYF. The CDR3 DNA follows: TGTGCCAGCAGCTTAACCAGGGACGGACAAGAGACCCAGTACTTC.

The V call is TRBV30, the J call TRBJ2-4; D ambiguous. Germline V gives CDR1 GTSNPN, CDR2 SVGIG (reference sequence). This CDR3 has 13 residues. Trimming removed 7 bases from V and 0 bases from J, with 10 bases in between. The DNA for the CDR3 is TGTGCCTTCGAAGGGTTAGCCAAAAACATTCAGTACTTC. Its protein is CAFEGLAKNIQYF. Looking up the rest from reference TRBV30 and TRBJ2-4 gives the full variable domain: SQTIHQWPATLVQPVGSPLSLECTVEGTSNPNLYWYRQAAGRGLQLLFYSVGIGQISSEVPQNLSASRPQDRQFILSSKKLLLSDSGFYLCAFEGLAKNIQYFGAGTRLSVL.